This T cell receptor beta chain was sequenced during a study of shared clonotypes between healthy human individuals (dated by TCRdb to the early 2020s). A note on the overall study: Three men and a couple of women, aged 18 to 49 years, made up the cohort. Each donor's leukapheresis produced roughly between roughly 0.85 and 10 billion PBMCs. To estimate repertoire size and how much clonotypes are shared between individuals, the study performed deep sequencing of blood TCR repertoires from a few healthy adults. For each donor, CD4 naive and CD4 memory were each given three plates, CD8 naive was given two plates, and CD8 memory was given one plate. To increase sequencing depth and limit assay-specific biases, TCR repertoire library preparation and sequencing were carried out by different laboratories using diverse techniques. Points the paper makes about the study in general: Rarefaction of sorted-subset datasets indicated incomplete sequencing despite the large sequencing depth. Larger estimated clonotype richness was generally found for naive subsets than for memory subsets. Sharing across a few donors was observed for approximately 5% of naive CD4, about 3.2% of naive CD8, over 2% of memory CD4, and around 0.44% of memory CD8 clonotypes. Clonotypes shared by all four sorted-subset donors showed higher generation probabilities than non-shared clonotypes. The genetic and exposure-history diversity represented was limited by the small number of donors. Only blood was sampled, and tissue TCR repertoires likely differ from those in blood. Based on pairwise subsampling, the degree of clonotype sharing among donors was expected to be affected by sequencing depth.

Donors were healthy HIV-negative adults with no recently reported acute infections or vaccinations. All donors were Caucasian adults living in Nashville, Tennessee, USA. CD4+ T cells were enriched by magnetic negative selection; naive cells were then positively selected on CD45RA, and the negative fraction formed the memory subset. After blood collection by leukapheresis, PBMCs were isolated using Ficoll-Histopaque density gradient centrifugation and then cryopreserved in the vapor phase of liquid nitrogen. Analytical flow cytometry was used to check the purity and quantity of each magnetically sorted T cell population. Genomic DNA was isolated from each sorted fraction and quantified by UV absorbance on a Nanodrop 2000c. V is cut back by 2 bases and J by 2 bases, with 8 bases in the junction unmatched. The germline V gene (reference sequence) specifies WNHNN as CDR1 and SYGVQD as CDR2. Including cysteine and phenylalanine, the CDR3 has 17 amino acids. The sequence is cut down to CDR3 DNA, 51 bases in frame from base 1.

Using the deep immunoSEQ assay, multiplex PCR amplified TCR CDR3 regions from genomic DNA. For each cell subset, the extracted genomic DNA was distributed evenly across all wells of several immunoSEQ 96-well plates, and each plate served as one replicate. Each replicate PCR for sorted subsets received around 200 ng genomic DNA, equal to roughly 30,000 T cell genomes. Purified libraries were quantified with a Qubit 3.0 fluorometer, sized on a Bioanalyzer 2100, and re-quantified with the KAPA Library Quantification kit. Every immunoSEQ 96-well plate was sequenced on a separate single-read 150-cycle Illumina NextSeq 550 flow cell. As for the authors' bioinformatics: The immunoSEQ output contained only junctional sequences without quality scores, so filtering could not match that applied to full-length reads. To assign V/J genes and CDR3, sequences were annotated against IMGT germline references using PyIR, a Python wrapper for IgBLAST v1.9. Any read was removed if the V/J assignment was weak (E-value above 1e-6), the CDR3 was missing, or the read contained stop codons, out-of-frame junctions, or ambiguous translated residues. V3J clonotypes were defined as sequences sharing the same inferred V gene, J gene, and CDR3 amino acid sequence. Percentage overlap between repertoires was computed as shared unique clonotypes divided by the size of the smaller repertoire. Richness of each repertoire was evaluated using RTK rarefaction, the Chao1 estimator, and Recon v2.1 estimates of unobserved clonotypes. Generation probabilities for all TCRbeta clonotypes obtained by the gDNA method from a handful of donors were computed using OLGA. Here the immuneACCESS table is served through TCRdb, limited to in-frame sequences with V and J called. Missing clones are a known gap in these copies; in checked studies unresolved V genes cover under half, and the rest lacks a known reason. V, J and clone size are those of that table, while D and trimming were read from the DNA. This sample is represented by 2 million to 2.5 million clones; approximately 96% of them were singletons. The ten largest clonotypes hold roughly 0.13% of the sample.

A remark on this clone: Its antigen target is currently unknown. No clone much larger than this one lies a single base away; base qualities are absent.

The source material was naive CD4+ T cells sorted from blood. The cell subset or site label, read with the paper, signifies: CD45RA+ positively selected. Rearrangement joined TRBV10-1 to TRBJ2-7, and 11 bases in between align with TRBD2. The clonotype originates from a man aged 18 to 29 in good health. The DNA sequence follows: TGCGCCAGCAGTGAGGTCAACCTAGCGGGAGGACCCTACGAGCAGTACTTC. Translated, it reads CASSEVNLAGGPYEQYF.